The 5 T cell receptor beta chains below come from one sample, sequenced in a study of cytomegalovirus exposure and HLA in healthy donors (dated by TCRdb to about 2017). The library relied on the immunoSEQ multiplex PCR assay. A mixture of 60 forward primers for TCR Vbeta segments and 13 reverse primers for TCR Jbeta segments was used in the multiplex PCR. Here the immuneACCESS table is served through TCRdb, limited to in-frame sequences with V and J called. Missing clones are a known gap in these copies; in checked studies unresolved V genes cover under half, and the rest lacks a known reason. This sample comprises some 160,000 clones, about 77% of them detected only once. The top ten constitute 2% to 2.5% of the sample. Source material: PBMCs. The receptor set was obtained from a man aged 55 to 70 in good health and CMV-seronegative.

The chain links TRBV2 to TRBJ2-7, with D possibly TRBD2 on 7 matching bases. V lost 3 bases to trimming and J lost 5 bases, with 20 bases between them. CDR1 and CDR2 from the germline V gene are SNHLY and FYNNEI. There are 16 residues in the CDR3. DNA of the CDR3: TGTGCCAGCAGTGATTCAGGGCGGGGGCTACTCGACGAGCAGTACTTC. Its protein is CASSDSGRGLLDEQYF.

This chain joins TRBV21-1 and TRBJ2-1; TRBD2 reflects the table's D call only, with no check against the DNA. TRBV21-1 has pseudogene status. This CDR3 contains 16 residues. The CDR3 sequence is CASSILAGGSYNEQFF. The DNA for the CDR3 is TGTGCCAGCAGCATCCTAGCGGGAGGTTCCTACAATGAGCAGTTCTTC.

The chain uses TRBV5-6 and TRBJ2-7; a weak D match, TRBD1 (7 bases). From germline, CDR1 is SGHDT and CDR2 YYEEEE. V lost 4 bases to trimming and J lost 2 bases, with 16 bases between them. The CDR3 has 15 amino acids. The CDR3 coding sequence is TGTGCCAGCAGCCCGGGAGCGACAGGGACCTACGAGCAGTACTTC. Translation gives CASSPGATGTYEQYF.

This clone was found a few times. J is TRBJ2-1 and V is TRBV9; perhaps TRBD2 as D (6 bases). CDR1 SGDLS and CDR2 YYNGEE come from the germline V gene. Trimming removed 4 bases from V and 12 bases from J, with 20 bases in between. This CDR3 is 14 amino acids long. DNA for the CDR3: TGTGCCAGCAGCCCCCGGGATAGCGGAACATCGCAGTTCTTC. As protein: CASSPRDSGTSQFF. The full variable domain, rest sourced from reference TRBV9 and TRBJ2-1, is DSGVTQTPKHLITATGQRVTLRCSPRSGDLSVYWYQQSLDQGLQFLIQYYNGEERAKGNILERFSAQQFPDLHSELNLSSLELGDSALYFCASSPRDSGTSQFFGPGTRLTVL.

The chain uses TRBV6-1 and TRBJ2-7, with 7 bases identical to TRBD2. J gave up 0 bases and V 5 bases, and 4 bases lay outside the gene matches. Germline CDR1 and CDR2: MNHNS and SASEGT. The CDR3 runs to 14 residues. CDR3 sequence (DNA): TGTGCCAGCAGTAGCGGGGACCTCTCCTACGAGCAGTACTTC. Encoded protein: CASSSGDLSYEQYF.